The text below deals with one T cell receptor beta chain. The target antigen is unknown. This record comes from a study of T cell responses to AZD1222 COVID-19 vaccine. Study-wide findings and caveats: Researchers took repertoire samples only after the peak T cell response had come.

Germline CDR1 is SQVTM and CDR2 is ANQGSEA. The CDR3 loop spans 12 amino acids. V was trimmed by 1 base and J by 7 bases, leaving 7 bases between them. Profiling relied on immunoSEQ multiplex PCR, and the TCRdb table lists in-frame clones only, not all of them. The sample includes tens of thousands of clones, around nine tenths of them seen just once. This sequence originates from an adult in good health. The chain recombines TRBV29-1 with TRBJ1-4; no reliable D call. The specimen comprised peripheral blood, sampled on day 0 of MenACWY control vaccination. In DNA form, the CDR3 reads TGCAGCGTTGAAGTAGGAGGTGAAAAACTGTTTTTT. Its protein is CSVEVGGEKLFF. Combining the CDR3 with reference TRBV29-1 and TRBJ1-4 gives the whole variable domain SAVISQKPSRDICQRGTSLTIQCQVDSQVTMMFWYRQQPGQSLTLIATANQGSEATYESGFVIDKFPISRPNLTFSTLTVSNMSPEDSSIYLCSVEVGGEKLFFGSGTQLSVL.